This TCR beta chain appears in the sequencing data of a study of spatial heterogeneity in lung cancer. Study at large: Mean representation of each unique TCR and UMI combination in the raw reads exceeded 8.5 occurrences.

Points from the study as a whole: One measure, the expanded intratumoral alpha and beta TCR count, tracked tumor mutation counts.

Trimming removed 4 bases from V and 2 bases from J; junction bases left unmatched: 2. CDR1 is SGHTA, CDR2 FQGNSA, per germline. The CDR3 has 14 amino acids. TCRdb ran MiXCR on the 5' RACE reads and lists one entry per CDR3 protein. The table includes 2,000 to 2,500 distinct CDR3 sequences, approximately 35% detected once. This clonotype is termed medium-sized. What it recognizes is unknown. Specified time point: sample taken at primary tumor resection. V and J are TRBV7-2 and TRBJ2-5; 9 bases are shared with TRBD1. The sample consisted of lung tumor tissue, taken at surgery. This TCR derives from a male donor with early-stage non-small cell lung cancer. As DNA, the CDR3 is TGTGCCAGCAGCTCCGACAGGGGGCAAGAGACCCAGTACTTC. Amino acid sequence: CASSSDRGQETQYF.